Included here is one T cell receptor beta chain sequence, with context. Looked up from germline, CDR1 is MDHEN and CDR2 is SYDVKM. The CDR3 has 15 amino acids. Deletions cut 2 bases from V and 5 bases from J, with 14 bases between. Generated by immunoSEQ multiplex PCR, the TCRdb table keeps only in-frame clones and is missing some. The sample holds about 120,000 clones; around 85% are singletons and the top ten take roughly 2.6%. This entry comes from a study of T cell responses to AZD1222 COVID-19 vaccine. The clonotype originates from an adult in good health. Here the sequenced sample was peripheral blood, taken on day 0 of AZD1222 vaccination. The gene calls are TRBV28 and TRBJ2-3; D may be TRBD1 (6 bases). The CDR3 DNA reads as TGTGCCAGCAGTTTACGCGGACAGCGTAGAGATACGCAGTATTTT. Protein: CASSLRGQRRDTQYF.